The rows below give T cell receptor beta chains drawn from one sample of a study of shared clonotypes between healthy human individuals. This table comes from immunoSEQ multiplex PCR, and its TCRdb copy is limited to in-frame clones, with some not included. The table includes nearly 2 million clones, approximately 95% detected once. Specimen: naive CD8+ T cells sorted from blood. The source is a man between 18 and 35 years old in good health. The conserved cysteine and the conserved F or W are not part of the CDR3 here. The order of the fields is V gene, J gene, CDR3 protein.

>TRBV23-1|TRBJ1-1
ASSRNREPIFENTEAF
>TRBV6-5|TRBJ1-6
ASSYGSGGSPLH
>TRBV5-6|TRBJ2-5
ASSSSDRGQTQY
>TRBV6-6|TRBJ2-7
ASSYTREGSHEQY
>TRBV7-9|TRBJ1-1
ASSLTGITEAF
>TRBV2|TRBJ2-2
ASSEQGAGTGELF
>TRBV9|TRBJ2-7
ASSVVPGGNEQY
>TRBV7-2|TRBJ2-1
ASSLRDKRF
>TRBV6-5|TRBJ2-2
ASSYGENTGELF
>TRBV5-6|TRBJ2-5
ASSLGTGGWETQY
>TRBV2|TRBJ2-7
ASSNPRTNTYEQY
>TRBV10-1|TRBJ2-4
ASSESAGGSAKNIQY
>TRBV4-3|TRBJ2-4
ASSQERAQENLNIQY
>TRBV5-4|TRBJ2-5
ASSSVVLGETQY
>TRBV5-1|TRBJ2-5
ASSLRQGPQETQY
>TRBV4-1|TRBJ2-7
ASSLTSGAYEQY
>TRBV29-1|TRBJ2-2
SVVGAGVNTGELF
>TRBV7-7|TRBJ2-2
ASRLVTGELF
>TRBV27|TRBJ2-1
ASSIRGPYNEQF
>TRBV6-5|TRBJ2-1
ASSSGQNNNEQF
>TRBV21-1|TRBJ2-3
ASSKERDGIPSTDTQY
>TRBV29-1|TRBJ1-2
SVGQGEAGYT
>TRBV27|TRBJ2-7
ASSPLTSGGSAYEQY
>TRBV6-5|TRBJ2-2
ASGTGGFTGELF
>TRBV28|TRBJ2-7
ASSSRTASYEQY
>TRBV30|TRBJ1-5
AWSQGAHSNQPQH
>TRBV5-6|TRBJ2-3
ASSYKPDTQY
>TRBV10-2|TRBJ1-1
ASSDIPGVDTEAF
>TRBV4-2|TRBJ2-7
ASSLSVRDFGAEQY
>TRBV29-1|TRBJ1-4
SAVNEKLF
>TRBV5-4|TRBJ2-7
ASTVDIAYEQY
>TRBV28|TRBJ1-1
ASSYNMNTEAF
>TRBV19|TRBJ1-2
ASSRQSSDYGYT
>TRBV5-1|TRBJ2-2
ASSLDPGTGELF
>TRBV19|TRBJ1-1
ASSGTWDTEAF
>TRBV2|TRBJ1-1
ASTPGLNTEAF
>TRBV5-6|TRBJ2-7
ASSRQEKNYEQY
>TRBV4-1|TRBJ2-7
ASSQEWGAYEQY
>TRBV11-2|TRBJ2-1
ASSSKGWSGYNEQF
>TRBV19|TRBJ1-1
ATDPGTDLNTEAF
>TRBV27|TRBJ1-1
ASSWTGDSTEAF
>TRBV27|TRBJ2-1
ASNGQGLAVDEQF
>TRBV6-5|TRBJ2-7
ASSFFTGSTTYEQY
>TRBV9|TRBJ2-7
ASSAGSVVGVNEQY
>TRBV7-8|TRBJ1-5
ASSLVGLNQPQH
>TRBV29-1|TRBJ1-4
SVYLGGYLF
>TRBV28|TRBJ2-5
ASSDPGLAGGQETQY
>TRBV28|TRBJ2-7
ASSLRGDFYEQY
>TRBV27|TRBJ1-2
ASSPLPPGQVYGYT
>TRBV7-9|TRBJ2-7
ASSLKGGESLDYEQY
>TRBV19|TRBJ1-1
ASSFGGGTEAF
>TRBV4-1|TRBJ2-5
ASSQVAGGQETQY
>TRBV29-1|TRBJ1-1
SVEDQGLGAEAF
>TRBV2|TRBJ1-5
ASTQSYSNQPQH